One sample yielded the 15 T cell receptor beta chains listed below, sequenced in a study of OX40 agonist ivuxolimab in advanced cancers. Method: immunoSEQ multiplex PCR; TCRdb's copy keeps in-frame clones and lacks some. The top ten clones hold under 15% of a sample with 70,000 to 90,000 clones, less than 90% of them seen once. This sample comprised CD4+ or CD8+ T cells sorted from blood, obtained in a trial of the OX40 agonist ivuxolimab. Receptor source: an adult with an advanced solid tumor such as melanoma, head and neck, liver or kidney cancer.

The chain links TRBV11-3 to TRBJ1-2; no definite D call. The length of the CDR3 is 13 residues. Germline values: CDR1 SGHNT, CDR2 YENEEA. The V end was cut by 0 bases, the J end by 5 bases, with 7 bases between. CDR3 nucleotides: TGTGCCAGCAGCTTAGAAGGAGGATATGGCTACACCTTC. Residues: CASSLEGGYGYTF.

This sequence joins TRBV5-5 and TRBJ2-3; 9 nucleotides align to TRBD2. The J segment lost 0 bases and the V segment lost 0 bases, leaving 2 bases of the junction unmatched. The germline CDR1 and CDR2 sequences are SGHKS and YYEKEE (reference sequence). The CDR3 is 16 residues long. The CDR3 loop is CASSLGTSGSTDTQYF. CDR3 nucleotides: TGTGCCAGCAGCTTGGGTACTAGCGGGAGCACAGATACGCAGTATTTT. The variable domain in full, completed from reference TRBV5-5 and TRBJ2-3, reads DAGVTQSPTHLIKTRGQQVTLRCSPISGHKSVSWYQQVLGQGPQFIFQYYEKEERGRGNFPDRFSARQFPNYSSELNVNALLLGDSALYLCASSLGTSGSTDTQYFGPGTRLTVL.

The rearrangement uses TRBV29-1 and TRBJ2-7, with 7 bases lining up with TRBD2. Germline-derived CDR1 and CDR2 are SQVTM and ANQGSEA. The CDR3 runs 13 residues. The J segment lost 3 bases and the V segment lost 4 bases, leaving 6 bases of the junction unmatched. The DNA for the CDR3 is TGCAGCGTTGGGGTGCGGGAGCGCTACGAGCAGTACTTC. Its protein is CSVGVRERYEQYF.

The chain has TRBV9 and TRBJ1-1; the D is unclear. Between the trimmed V and J ends, which lost 4 bases and 3 bases, there was a span of 13 bases. This CDR3 spans 14 amino acids. The germline CDR1 and CDR2 sequences are SGDLS and YYNGEE. CDR3 in DNA: TGTGCCAGCAGCTCCGGAGGGATGGACACTGAAGCTTTCTTT. This translates into CASSSGGMDTEAFF.

The chain employs TRBV4-1 and TRBJ1-1; a possible D gene is TRBD1 (6 bases). Germline V gives CDR1 MGHRA, CDR2 YSYEKL. The CDR3 is 15 residues long. The germline V and J ends were trimmed by 0 bases and 5 bases, with 13 bases remaining between them. CDR3 in amino acids: CASSQDRGLGTEAFF. CDR3 nucleotide sequence: TGCGCCAGCAGCCAAGATCGGGGGCTAGGGACTGAAGCTTTCTTT.

In regard to this clone: In the same sample, other DNA sequences code for this CDR3. The chain joins TRBV5-1 to TRBJ1-3; 7 bases are a match to TRBD1. Germline CDR1 reads SGHRS; CDR2 reads YFSETQ. Trimming took 0 bases from V and 0 from J; bases not matched to a gene: 3. This CDR3 spans 16 amino acids. The CDR3 spells CASSLGDRSSGNTIYF. DNA of the CDR3: TGCGCCAGCAGCTTGGGGGACAGATCCTCTGGAAACACCATATATTTT.

Of note for this clone: In the same sample, other DNA sequences code for this CDR3. The V call is TRBV7-3, the J call TRBJ2-3; D is uncertain. CDR3 length: 14 amino acids. Germline values: CDR1 SGHTA, CDR2 FQGTGA. V gave up 2 bases and J gave up 0 bases, with 6 bases separating them. In DNA, the CDR3 is TGTGCCAGCAGCTTAGGCCAGAGCACAGATACGCAGTATTTT. Encoded protein: CASSLGQSTDTQYF.

V gene TRBV11-3 combines with J gene TRBJ2-2; the D is unclear. The germline gives CDR1 SGHNT, CDR2 YENEEA. This CDR3 is built from 15 residues. Trimming cost V 2 bases and J 6 bases, with 13 bases left between them. The CDR3 DNA follows: TGTGCCAGCAGCTTATCCAGGAACTCACCCGGGGAGCTGTTTTTT. Encoded protein: CASSLSRNSPGELFF.

The chain combines TRBV7-9 with TRBJ1-1; TRBD1 matches at 7 bases. Germline V CDR1 and CDR2: SEHNR, FQNEAQ (reference sequence). The CDR3 covers 19 residues. V lost 1 base and J lost 1; bases outside the gene matches: 15. CDR3 loop: CASSLVVFWQGDSNTEAFF. CDR3 in DNA: TGTGCCAGCAGCTTAGTCGTTTTCTGGCAGGGGGATTCGAACACTGAAGCTTTCTTT.

The table lists this clone with a count of one. The J gene is TRBJ2-6, the V gene TRBV6-1; weak D call: TRBD1 (6 bases). CDR3 length: 15 residues. CDR1 is MNHNS, CDR2 SASEGT, per germline. Trimming stripped 5 bases from V and 1 base from J, with 9 bases between. The CDR3 bases are TGTGCCAGCAGTCCCAGGGGTTCTGGGGCCAACGTCCTGACTTTC. Its translation: CASSPRGSGANVLTF.

V usage is TRBV4-1 and J usage is TRBJ2-7; 8 bases align to TRBD2. The CDR3 totals 16 residues. The J segment lost 3 bases and the V segment lost 0 bases, leaving 7 bases of the junction unmatched. The V gene's germline CDR1 is MGHRA and CDR2 YSYEKL. CDR3 in amino acids: CASSQDQTSGFYEQYF. The DNA for the CDR3 is TGCGCCAGCAGCCAAGATCAAACTAGCGGTTTCTACGAGCAGTACTTC.

This clone was recorded a few times. This sequence joins TRBV2 and TRBJ1-5; 7 bases are a match to TRBD1. The CDR3 spans 13 residues. V was pared by 3 bases and J by 7 bases, with 3 bases of the junction left unmatched. From germline, CDR1 is SNHLY and CDR2 FYNNEI. The CDR3 DNA follows: TGTGCCAGCAGTGAGACAGGGTGGCAGCCCCAGCATTTT. Protein: CASSETGWQPQHF.

Only a few counts were recorded for this clone. The gene calls are TRBV19 and TRBJ2-7; D possibly corresponds to TRBD2 (6 bases). Looked up from germline, CDR1 is LNHDA and CDR2 is SQIVND (reference sequence). The V end was cut by 6 bases, the J end by 5 bases, with 11 bases between. The CDR3 extends over 12 amino acids. This CDR3 is CASRTGAHEQYF. The CDR3 region has the DNA TGTGCCAGTAGGACGGGAGCGCACGAGCAGTACTTC.

This chain uses TRBV27 with TRBJ2-1, with D perhaps being TRBD1 or TRBD2 (5 bases each). This CDR3 is 14 amino acids long. Germline CDR1 is MNHEY and CDR2 is SMNVEV (reference sequence). V lost 3 bases and J lost 2, with 8 bases in between. The CDR3 loop reads CASSFMGPYNEQFF. The CDR3 DNA reads TGTGCCAGCAGTTTTATGGGACCCTACAATGAGCAGTTCTTC.

The chain carries TRBV11-3 and TRBJ1-4; D is ambiguous. The CDR3 sequence is 16 residues long. CDR1 and CDR2 from the germline V gene are SGHNT and YENEEA. V lost 3 bases and J lost 7, with 18 bases in between. Here the CDR3 DNA reads TGTGCCAGCAGCTTGGGCGCCGGCGAGTTTCGTGAAAAACTGTTTTTT. Translation: CASSLGAGEFREKLFF.